This is a list of T cell receptor beta chains from one sample in a study of cytomegalovirus exposure and HLA in healthy donors. Clones were read by immunoSEQ multiplex PCR, and TCRdb kept only the in-frame ones, dropping some. This sample's table has fewer than 95,000 clones. The source material was PBMCs. These receptors were collected from a woman aged 40 to 49 in good health and CMV-seropositive. Both conserved end residues are part of each CDR3. The order of the fields is J gene, clone size, V gene, D gene, CDR3 protein, CDR3 DNA. D genes are given only for firm matches. Only some rows state a clone size, as once, few, many or a class for expanded clones.

J: TRBJ2-7; size: NA; V: TRBV4-2; D: TRBD2; CDR3: CASSQDSGGAYEQYF; DNA: TGTGCCAGCAGCCAAGATAGCGGGGGGGCCTACGAGCAGTACTTC
J: TRBJ2-5; size: NA; V: TRBV7-8; D: TRBD1; CDR3: CASSSDRLEGETQYF; DNA: TGTGCCAGCAGCTCGGACAGGTTAGAAGGGGAGACCCAGTACTTC
J: TRBJ2-6; size: NA; V: TRBV7-8; D: NA; CDR3: CASSLWSQAPGANVLTF; DNA: TGTGCCAGCAGCTTATGGTCGCAGGCGCCGGGGGCCAACGTCCTGACTTTC
J: TRBJ2-2; size: medium-sized; V: TRBV9; D: NA; CDR3: CASSVRYSTGGELFF; DNA: TGTGCCAGCAGCGTACGCTATTCAACGGGCGGGGAGCTGTTTTTT
J: TRBJ1-5; size: NA; V: TRBV6-5; D: NA; CDR3: CASSGPGSNQPQHF; DNA: TGTGCCAGCAGTGGTCCCGGGAGCAATCAGCCCCAGCATTTT
J: TRBJ2-7; size: NA; V: TRBV25-1; D: NA; CDR3: CASTAGQISGEQYF; DNA: TGTGCCAGCACCGCGGGGCAGATCTCCGGCGAGCAGTACTTC
J: TRBJ2-2; size: NA; V: TRBV18; D: NA; CDR3: CASSNSFNTGELFF; DNA: TGTGCCAGCTCAAACTCTTTTAACACCGGGGAGCTGTTTTTT
J: TRBJ2-2; size: NA; V: TRBV19; D: TRBD2; CDR3: CASSIGGRDGELFF; DNA: TGTGCCAGTAGTATAGGAGGGAGGGACGGGGAGCTGTTTTTT
J: TRBJ2-3; size: NA; V: TRBV27; D: TRBD2; CDR3: CASSFFAAGGGPTDTQYF; DNA: TGTGCCAGCAGTTTCTTCGCCGCTGGCGGGGGGCCCACAGATACGCAGTATTTT
J: TRBJ2-2; size: NA; V: TRBV9; D: NA; CDR3: CASSEDTIGELFF; DNA: TGTGCCAGCAGCGAGGACACAATCGGGGAGCTGTTTTTT
J: TRBJ2-1; size: NA; V: TRBV5-1; D: NA; CDR3: CASSSWVSGDEQFF; DNA: TGCGCCAGCAGCTCCTGGGTGTCGGGGGACGAGCAGTTCTTC
J: TRBJ2-1; size: NA; V: TRBV10-1; D: NA; CDR3: CASSGRESYNEQFF; DNA: TGCGCCAGCAGTGGGAGGGAATCCTACAATGAGCAGTTCTTC
J: TRBJ2-7; size: NA; V: TRBV7-3; D: TRBD1; CDR3: CASSSQQGSYEQYF; DNA: TGTGCCAGCAGCTCCCAACAGGGGTCCTACGAGCAGTACTTC
J: TRBJ2-7; size: NA; V: TRBV10-3; D: TRBD1; CDR3: CAISLSGTGGTYEQYF; DNA: TGTGCCATCAGTTTGTCGGGGACAGGGGGGACCTACGAGCAGTACTTC
J: TRBJ2-3; size: NA; V: TRBV5-1; D: NA; CDR3: CASSPSTGRRQDTQYF; DNA: TGCGCCAGCAGCCCCAGTACGGGTCGGAGGCAAGATACGCAGTATTTT
J: TRBJ2-2; size: NA; V: TRBV4-1; D: NA; CDR3: CASSQDRTGVNTGELFF; DNA: TGCGCCAGCAGCCAAGATCGAACGGGGGTAAACACCGGGGAGCTGTTTTTT
J: TRBJ2-3; size: NA; V: TRBV28; D: NA; CDR3: CASSRDRFTDTQYF; DNA: TGTGCCAGCAGTAGAGACAGGTTCACAGATACGCAGTATTTT
J: TRBJ1-1; size: NA; V: TRBV7-2; D: NA; CDR3: CASSDGRGTEAFF; DNA: TGTGCCAGCAGTGACGGCAGGGGCACTGAAGCTTTCTTT
J: TRBJ2-7; size: NA; V: TRBV5-5; D: TRBD1; CDR3: CASSLAGTGFYEQYF; DNA: TGTGCCAGCAGCCTCGCAGGGACAGGATTCTACGAGCAGTACTTC
J: TRBJ2-5; size: NA; V: TRBV5-8; D: NA; CDR3: CASSKRETQYF; DNA: TGTGCCAGCAGCAAGAGAGAGACCCAGTACTTC
J: TRBJ1-1; size: NA; V: TRBV10-3; D: NA; CDR3: CAIKLQGSNTEAFF; DNA: TGTGCCATCAAACTCCAGGGGTCGAACACTGAAGCTTTCTTT
J: TRBJ1-1; size: NA; V: TRBV28; D: TRBD1; CDR3: CASRGQGGMNTEAFF; DNA: TGTGCCAGCAGAGGACAGGGAGGAATGAACACTGAAGCTTTCTTT
J: TRBJ2-3; size: NA; V: TRBV7-3; D: NA; CDR3: CASSSRTGADTQYF; DNA: TGTGCCAGCAGCTCTAGGACTGGGGCAGATACGCAGTATTTT
J: TRBJ2-7; size: NA; V: TRBV5-4; D: TRBD2; CDR3: CASSLVRASGFYEQYF; DNA: TGTGCCAGCAGCTTGGTTAGGGCTAGCGGGTTCTACGAGCAGTACTTC
J: TRBJ2-2; size: NA; V: TRBV7-3; D: TRBD1; CDR3: CASSLTTGGTGELFF; DNA: TGTGCCAGCAGCTTAACAACAGGGGGGACCGGGGAGCTGTTTTTT
J: TRBJ1-2; size: NA; V: TRBV10-3; D: TRBD1; CDR3: CATSRQGANYGYTF; DNA: TGTGCCACCTCTAGACAGGGCGCTAACTATGGCTACACCTTC
J: TRBJ1-4; size: NA; V: TRBV9; D: NA; CDR3: CASSVGMGRNEKLFF; DNA: TGTGCCAGCAGCGTAGGTATGGGGAGGAATGAAAAACTGTTTTTT
J: TRBJ1-2; size: NA; V: TRBV30; D: NA; CDR3: CAWSGGGGYTF; DNA: TGTGCCTGGAGTGGGGGGGGCGGCTACACCTTC
J: TRBJ2-2; size: NA; V: TRBV14; D: TRBD2; CDR3: CASSVRRITSGGTVGELFF; DNA: TGTGCCAGCAGCGTACGAAGAATAACTAGCGGGGGGACGGTCGGGGAGCTGTTTTTT
J: TRBJ1-1; size: NA; V: TRBV7-8; D: TRBD1; CDR3: CASSSPQGVFTEAFF; DNA: TGTGCCAGCAGCTCACCACAGGGGGTATTCACTGAAGCTTTCTTT
J: TRBJ2-7; size: NA; V: TRBV4-3; D: TRBD1; CDR3: CASSPITGTGYEQYF; DNA: TGCGCCAGCAGCCCGATAACCGGGACAGGGTACGAGCAGTACTTC
J: TRBJ2-1; size: NA; V: TRBV19; D: TRBD2; CDR3: CASSWVAGGSYNEQFF; DNA: TGTGCCAGTAGTTGGGTAGCGGGAGGATCCTACAATGAGCAGTTCTTC